The text below deals with one TCR beta chain. As yet, its antigen is unknown. Read coverage stops 3 residues before the CDR3 terminus; the germline J gene supplies the remainder. This entry is derived from a study of T cells in women clearing cervical HPV infection. For the study at large: Controls' single incident HPV16 infection cleared within 12 months without precancer. Case blood was drawn a median approximately 160 days after lesion detection.

Per the germline V gene, CDR1 is DFQATT and CDR2 is SNEGSKA (reference sequence). This CDR3 is built from 14 residues. Losses at the gene ends were 0 bases for V and 5 bases for J; bases not matched to a gene: 4. Overall study results and limits: T-cell numbers per sample were unknown and may explain richness differences.

TCRdb's copy holds only in-frame clones and misses some; the assay was immunoSEQ multiplex PCR. The listing records about 35,000 clones. This rearrangement joins TRBV20-1 to TRBJ1-1; 9 bases are a match to TRBD1. The specimen sequenced was blood buffy coat. This clonotype was sampled from a woman aged 18 to 75 with a cervical HPV16 infection that either progressed to CIN3+ or cleared (not recorded which). CDR3 amino acids: CSARDGGQGTEAFF. The sequenced CDR3 bases are TGCAGTGCTAGAGATGGGGGACAGGGAACTGAA.